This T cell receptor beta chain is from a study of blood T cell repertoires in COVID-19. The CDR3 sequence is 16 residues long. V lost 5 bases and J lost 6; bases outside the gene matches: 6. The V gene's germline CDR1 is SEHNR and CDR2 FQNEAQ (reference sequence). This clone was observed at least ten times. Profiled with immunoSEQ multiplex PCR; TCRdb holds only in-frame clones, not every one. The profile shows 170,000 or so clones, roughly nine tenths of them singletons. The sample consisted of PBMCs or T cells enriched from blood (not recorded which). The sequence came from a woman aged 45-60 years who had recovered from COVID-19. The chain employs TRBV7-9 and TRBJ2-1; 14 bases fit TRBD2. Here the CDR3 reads CASSPGTSGRGNEQFF. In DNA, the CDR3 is TGTGCCAGCAGCCCAGGGACTAGCGGGAGAGGCAATGAGCAGTTCTTC.